The clone carrying this T cell receptor (beta chain) was observed a few times. The target antigen is unknown. This CDR3 contains 15 residues. V dropped 4 bases and J dropped 4 bases, with 17 bases sitting between them. Germline V lookup: CDR1 SGHDT, CDR2 YYEEEE. This specimen comes from a study of T-cell memory formation after mild COVID-19. Study-level points and caveats: In pre-infection memory, a portion of responding clones appeared, which suggested that cross-reactive memory joined.

With constant-segment primers, 5'RACE yielded cDNA libraries of TCR alpha and TCR beta that carried sample barcodes and UMIs. TCRdb independently ran MiXCR on the 5' RACE reads; one entry per CDR3 protein. This sample has around 320,000 distinct CDR3 sequences; around 15% occur once, and the top ten carry under 25%. The source is a man aged 18 to 30 who had mild COVID-19 (a few samples of this study predate the infection). Cell type and time point are not known. The sequenced sample was PBMCs or a T cell subset sorted from them (not recorded which). This chain links TRBV5-6 with TRBJ1-2; D may be TRBD1 (6 bases). The CDR3 bases are TGTGCCAGCAGCGCCATTCAGGGGTTACGCTATGGCTACACCTTC. Residues: CASSAIQGLRYGYTF.